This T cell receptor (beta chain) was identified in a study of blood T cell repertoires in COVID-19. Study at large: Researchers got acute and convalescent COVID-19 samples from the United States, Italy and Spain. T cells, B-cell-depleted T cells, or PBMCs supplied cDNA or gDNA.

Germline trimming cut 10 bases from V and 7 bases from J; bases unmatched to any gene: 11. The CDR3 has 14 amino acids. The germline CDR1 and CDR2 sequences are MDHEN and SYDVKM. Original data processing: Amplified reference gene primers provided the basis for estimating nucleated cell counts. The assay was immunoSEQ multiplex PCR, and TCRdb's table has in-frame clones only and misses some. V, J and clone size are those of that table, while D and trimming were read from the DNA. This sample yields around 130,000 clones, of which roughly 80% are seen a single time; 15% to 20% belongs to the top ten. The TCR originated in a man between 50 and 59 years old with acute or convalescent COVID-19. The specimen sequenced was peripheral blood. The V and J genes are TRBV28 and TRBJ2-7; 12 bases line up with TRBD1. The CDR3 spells CATEPGQGAWEQYF. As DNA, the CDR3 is TGTGCCACCGAACCGGGACAGGGGGCGTGGGAGCAGTACTTC.